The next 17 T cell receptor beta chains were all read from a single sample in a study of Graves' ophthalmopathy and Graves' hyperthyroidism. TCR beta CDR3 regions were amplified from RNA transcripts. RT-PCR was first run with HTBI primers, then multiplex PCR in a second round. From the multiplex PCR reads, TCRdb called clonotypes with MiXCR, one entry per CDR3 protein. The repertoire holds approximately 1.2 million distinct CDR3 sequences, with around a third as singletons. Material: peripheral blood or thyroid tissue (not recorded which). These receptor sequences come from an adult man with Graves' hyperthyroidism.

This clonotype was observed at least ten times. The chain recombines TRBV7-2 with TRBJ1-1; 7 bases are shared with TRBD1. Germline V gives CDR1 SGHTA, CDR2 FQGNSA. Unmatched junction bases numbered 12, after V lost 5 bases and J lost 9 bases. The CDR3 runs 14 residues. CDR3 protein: CASSAYRDRIKAFF. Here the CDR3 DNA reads TGTGCCAGCAGCGCATACCGGGACAGAATAAAAGCTTTCTTT.

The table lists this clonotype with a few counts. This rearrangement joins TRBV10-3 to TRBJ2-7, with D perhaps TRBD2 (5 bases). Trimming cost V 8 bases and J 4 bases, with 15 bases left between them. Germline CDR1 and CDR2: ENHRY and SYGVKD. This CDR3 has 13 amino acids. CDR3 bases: TGTGCCATCGGGAGTGGAGGAGAATACGAGCAGTACTTC. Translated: CAIGSGGEYEQYF.

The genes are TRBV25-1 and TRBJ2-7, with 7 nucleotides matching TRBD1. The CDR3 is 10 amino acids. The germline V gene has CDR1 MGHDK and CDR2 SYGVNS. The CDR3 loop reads CDRGAYEQYF. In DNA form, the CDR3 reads TGTGACAGGGGCGCCTACGAGCAGTACTTC.

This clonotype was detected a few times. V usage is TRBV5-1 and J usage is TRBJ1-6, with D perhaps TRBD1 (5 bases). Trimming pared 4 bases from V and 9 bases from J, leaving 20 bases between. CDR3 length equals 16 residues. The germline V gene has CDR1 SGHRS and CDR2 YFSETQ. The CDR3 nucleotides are TGCGCCAGCAGCCAAGACGGGGGTGGGGCCTTTTCACCCCTCCACTTT. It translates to CASSQDGGGAFSPLHF.

CDR3 residues: CARNRRDRGPHNQPQHF. In DNA, the CDR3 is TGTGCCAGAAACCGCCGGGACAGGGGGCCCCACAATCAGCCCCAGCATTTT. The chain joins TRBV2 to TRBJ1-5; 12 nucleotides line up with TRBD1. CDR3 length: 17 residues. CDR1 and CDR2 from the germline V gene are SNHLY and FYNNEI. The J segment lost 3 bases and the V segment lost 9 bases, leaving 12 bases of the junction unmatched.

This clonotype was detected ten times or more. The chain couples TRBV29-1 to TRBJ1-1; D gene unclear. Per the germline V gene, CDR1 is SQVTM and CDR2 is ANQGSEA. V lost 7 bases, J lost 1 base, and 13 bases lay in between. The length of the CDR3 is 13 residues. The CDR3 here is CSAKSLRNTEAFF. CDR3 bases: TGCAGCGCCAAAAGTCTGAGGAACACTGAAGCTTTCTTT.

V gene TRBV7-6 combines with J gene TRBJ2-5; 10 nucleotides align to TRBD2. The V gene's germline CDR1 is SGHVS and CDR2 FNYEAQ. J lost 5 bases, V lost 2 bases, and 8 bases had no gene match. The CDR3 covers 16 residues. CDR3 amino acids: CASSLSSSGSRETQYF. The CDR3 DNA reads TGTGCCAGCAGCTTATCGTCTAGCGGGAGTCGGGAGACCCAGTACTTC.

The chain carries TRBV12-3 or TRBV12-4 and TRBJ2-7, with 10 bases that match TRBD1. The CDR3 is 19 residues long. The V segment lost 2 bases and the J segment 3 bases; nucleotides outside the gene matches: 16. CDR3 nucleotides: TGTGCCAGCAGTTTATCGGTCGTAGGGACAGGGGTATTTGTCTACGAGCAGTACTTC. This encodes CASSLSVVGTGVFVYEQYF.

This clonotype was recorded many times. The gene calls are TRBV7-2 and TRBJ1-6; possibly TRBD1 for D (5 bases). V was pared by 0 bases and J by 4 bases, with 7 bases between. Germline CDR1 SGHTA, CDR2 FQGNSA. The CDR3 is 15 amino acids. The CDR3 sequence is CASSLAQGYNSPLHF. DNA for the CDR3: TGTGCCAGCAGCTTAGCGCAGGGATATAATTCACCCCTCCACTTT.

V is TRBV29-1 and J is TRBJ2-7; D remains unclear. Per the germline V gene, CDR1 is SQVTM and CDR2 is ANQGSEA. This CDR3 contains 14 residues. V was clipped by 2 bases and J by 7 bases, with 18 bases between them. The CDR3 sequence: CSVEKGVFAGEQYF. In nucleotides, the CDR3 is TGCAGCGTTGAAAAGGGTGTCTTCGCCGGGGAGCAGTACTTC.

In nucleotides, the CDR3 is TGTGCCATCAGTGAGCCAGCCGGGTCCGAGCAGTACTTC. Its translation is CAISEPAGSEQYF. The chain carries TRBV10-3 and TRBJ2-7; D not certain. The length of the CDR3 is 13 residues. Germline CDR1 reads ENHRY; CDR2 reads SYGVKD. V was shortened by 2 bases and J by 6 bases, with 11 bases between the two germline ends.

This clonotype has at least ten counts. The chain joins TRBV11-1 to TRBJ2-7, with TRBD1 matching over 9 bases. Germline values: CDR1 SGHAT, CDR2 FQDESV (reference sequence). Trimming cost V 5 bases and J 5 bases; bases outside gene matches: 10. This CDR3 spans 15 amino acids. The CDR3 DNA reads TGTGCCAGCAGCGTGATGGACAGGGGTAGCGACGAGCAGTACTTC. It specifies CASSVMDRGSDEQYF.

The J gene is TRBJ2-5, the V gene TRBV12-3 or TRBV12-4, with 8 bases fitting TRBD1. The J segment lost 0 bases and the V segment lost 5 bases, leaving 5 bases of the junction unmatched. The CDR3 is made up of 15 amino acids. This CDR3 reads CASSQGQADQETQYF. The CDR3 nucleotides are TGTGCCAGCAGTCAGGGACAGGCGGACCAAGAGACCCAGTACTTC.

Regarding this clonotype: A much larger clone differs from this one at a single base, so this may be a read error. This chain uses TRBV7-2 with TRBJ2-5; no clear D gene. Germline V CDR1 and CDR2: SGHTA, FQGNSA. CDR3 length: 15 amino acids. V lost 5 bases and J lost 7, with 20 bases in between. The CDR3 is CASSPWEIVEGTQYF. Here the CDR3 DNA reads TGTGCCAGCAGCCCATGGGAAATCGTCGAAGGGACCCAGTACTTC.

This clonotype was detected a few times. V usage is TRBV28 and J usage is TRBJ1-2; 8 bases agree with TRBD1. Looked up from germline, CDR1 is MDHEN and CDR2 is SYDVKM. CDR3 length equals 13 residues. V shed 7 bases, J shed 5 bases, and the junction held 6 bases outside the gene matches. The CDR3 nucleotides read TGTGCCAGCACCGGACAGGGCCCATATGGCTACACCTTC. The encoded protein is CASTGQGPYGYTF.

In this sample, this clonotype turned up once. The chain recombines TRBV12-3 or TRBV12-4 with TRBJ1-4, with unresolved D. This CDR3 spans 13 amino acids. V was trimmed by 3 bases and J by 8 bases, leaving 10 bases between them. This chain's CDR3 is CASSFSRHEKLFF. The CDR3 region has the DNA TGTGCCAGCAGTTTTAGTAGGCACGAAAAACTGTTTTTT.

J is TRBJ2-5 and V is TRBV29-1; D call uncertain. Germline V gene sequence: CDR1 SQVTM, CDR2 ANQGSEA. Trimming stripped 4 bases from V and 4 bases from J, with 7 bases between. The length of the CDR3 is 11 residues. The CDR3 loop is CSVGASETQYF. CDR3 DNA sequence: TGCAGCGTTGGGGCATCAGAGACCCAGTACTTC.